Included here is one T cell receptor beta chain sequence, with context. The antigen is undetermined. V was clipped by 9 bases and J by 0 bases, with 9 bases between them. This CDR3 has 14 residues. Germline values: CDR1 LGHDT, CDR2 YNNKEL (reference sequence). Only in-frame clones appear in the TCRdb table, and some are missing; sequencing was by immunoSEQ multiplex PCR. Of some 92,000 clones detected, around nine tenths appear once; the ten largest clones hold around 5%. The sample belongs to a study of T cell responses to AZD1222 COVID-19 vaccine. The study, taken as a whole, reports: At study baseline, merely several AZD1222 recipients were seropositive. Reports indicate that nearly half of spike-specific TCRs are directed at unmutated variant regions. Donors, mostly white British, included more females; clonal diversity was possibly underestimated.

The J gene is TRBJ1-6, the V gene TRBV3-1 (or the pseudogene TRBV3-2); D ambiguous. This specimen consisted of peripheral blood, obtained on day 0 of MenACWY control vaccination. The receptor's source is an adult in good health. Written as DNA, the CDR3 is TGTGCCAGTACACTGAGCTCCTATAATTCACCCCTCCACTTT. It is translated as CASTLSSYNSPLHF.